Listed below are T cell receptor beta chains from one sample, sequenced in a study of STAT5B mutations in CD4+ large granular lymphocyte leukemia. The repertoire was sequenced with immunoSEQ multiplex PCR; TCRdb's copy has only in-frame clones and lacks some. The sample carries some 29,000 clones, 78% recorded once. Sequenced input: CD4+ T cells from blood buffy coats. Source of these receptors: a human donor in good health. CDR3s include the opening cysteine and the closing phenylalanine or tryptophan. The order of the fields is CDR3 protein, CDR3 length, V gene.

CDR3 protein: CASGGGPLNTEAFF; CDR3 length: 14; V gene: TRBV4-1
CDR3 protein: CASSSRGSPEDQPQHF; CDR3 length: 16; V gene: TRBV28
CDR3 protein: CASSLETVYQPQHF; CDR3 length: 14; V gene: TRBV7-2
CDR3 protein: CASSQDGTTNTGELFF; CDR3 length: 16; V gene: TRBV4-2
CDR3 protein: CASSFTSGGGETQYF; CDR3 length: 15; V gene: TRBV7-2
CDR3 protein: CAISESDGSGNTIYF; CDR3 length: 15; V gene: TRBV10-3
CDR3 protein: CASSVGQGTNQPQHF; CDR3 length: 15; V gene: TRBV9
CDR3 protein: CASSEIREWEKLFF; CDR3 length: 14; V gene: TRBV6-1
CDR3 protein: CASIGVESGANVLTF; CDR3 length: 15; V gene: TRBV27
CDR3 protein: CASSSGESYEQYF; CDR3 length: 13; V gene: TRBV18
CDR3 protein: CASSPGQGDYIQYF; CDR3 length: 14; V gene: TRBV7-9
CDR3 protein: CASSLVSANTGELFF; CDR3 length: 15; V gene: TRBV7-8
CDR3 protein: CASSREGSGTLFNQPQHF; CDR3 length: 18; V gene: TRBV4-1
CDR3 protein: CASSPPGGASGNEQFF; CDR3 length: 16; V gene: TRBV4-1
CDR3 protein: CASSPAPGVPETQYF; CDR3 length: 15; V gene: TRBV28
CDR3 protein: CASSPGGGGNQPQHF; CDR3 length: 15; V gene: TRBV6-5
CDR3 protein: CASSLEQANTEAFF; CDR3 length: 14; V gene: TRBV5-1
CDR3 protein: CASTGGELNTEAFF; CDR3 length: 14; V gene: TRBV2
CDR3 protein: CASSLGSGSYNEQFF; CDR3 length: 15; V gene: TRBV7-6
CDR3 protein: CASSPGGIGANVLTF; CDR3 length: 15; V gene: TRBV11-1
CDR3 protein: CASSVGQQNSPLHF; CDR3 length: 14; V gene: TRBV2
CDR3 protein: CASSSGVGQLQETQYF; CDR3 length: 16; V gene: TRBV7-6
CDR3 protein: CASSNGLAGTDTQYF; CDR3 length: 15; V gene: TRBV7-9
CDR3 protein: CASNPGTFNYGYTF; CDR3 length: 14; V gene: TRBV5-1
CDR3 protein: CASSNLTGPYGYTF; CDR3 length: 14; V gene: TRBV21-1
CDR3 protein: CASRIVSLPLHF; CDR3 length: 12; V gene: TRBV28
CDR3 protein: CASSMGGVSGNTIYF; CDR3 length: 15; V gene: TRBV19
CDR3 protein: CASSEGHSGNTIYF; CDR3 length: 14; V gene: TRBV6-1
CDR3 protein: CASSRWVFTDTQYF; CDR3 length: 14; V gene: TRBV6-5
CDR3 protein: CSVRTGLATEAFF; CDR3 length: 13; V gene: TRBV29-1
CDR3 protein: CASNNNMNTEAFF; CDR3 length: 13; V gene: TRBV5-1
CDR3 protein: CASSLLLPDTGELFF; CDR3 length: 15; V gene: TRBV27
CDR3 protein: CASSSGTGELFF; CDR3 length: 12; V gene: TRBV11-1
CDR3 protein: CASSYLENFGTQYF; CDR3 length: 14; V gene: TRBV5-6
CDR3 protein: CASSRPRVQETQYF; CDR3 length: 14; V gene: TRBV28
CDR3 protein: CASSLSRGGELFF; CDR3 length: 13; V gene: TRBV27
CDR3 protein: CASSPRNSYEQYF; CDR3 length: 13; V gene: TRBV18
CDR3 protein: CASSVAQGEQFF; CDR3 length: 12; V gene: TRBV9
CDR3 protein: CASSGTGNQPQHF; CDR3 length: 13; V gene: TRBV2
CDR3 protein: CASSVLAGAPFEQFF; CDR3 length: 15; V gene: TRBV9
CDR3 protein: CASSSVAGGPTGQETQYF; CDR3 length: 18; V gene: TRBV7-9
CDR3 protein: CASRRLAEGNNEQFF; CDR3 length: 15; V gene: TRBV6-5
CDR3 protein: CASRGQGEPQHF; CDR3 length: 12; V gene: TRBV2
CDR3 protein: CASSEAQRGLGELFF; CDR3 length: 15; V gene: TRBV6-1
CDR3 protein: CASSLRSANEKLFF; CDR3 length: 14; V gene: TRBV5-1
CDR3 protein: CASSLDLGISDGYTF; CDR3 length: 15; V gene: TRBV5-6
CDR3 protein: CASSWTSTDTQYF; CDR3 length: 13; V gene: TRBV28
CDR3 protein: CASSTPSGPNNEQFF; CDR3 length: 15; V gene: TRBV4-1
CDR3 protein: CASSLELAPYEQYF; CDR3 length: 14; V gene: TRBV5-1
CDR3 protein: CASSYASTSTDTQYF; CDR3 length: 15; V gene: TRBV6-5
CDR3 protein: CASSIAGGSYNEQFF; CDR3 length: 15; V gene: TRBV28
CDR3 protein: CASRGPGPGNEQFF; CDR3 length: 14; V gene: TRBV2
CDR3 protein: CASSRTGEVEFF; CDR3 length: 12; V gene: TRBV6-1